This T cell receptor (beta chain) was retrieved from a study of vaccination and CD4 T cells after COVID-19 (dated by TCRdb to 2022 to 2024). Regarding the research as a whole: The convalescent cohort included six males and four females, with two Hispanic individuals, seven Caucasians, two Asians and one multiracial person. In control cultures, a CEFX viral epitope pool was used as positive control, an HIV-1 Nef peptide pool was used as negative control, or no peptide was added. For stimulating the cultures, overlapping spike peptide pools were used, derived from SARS-CoV-2 as well as from the common cold coronaviruses HCoV-NL63, HCoV-OC43 and HCoV-229E. Post-vaccine blood samples were taken a median of around 77 days after the second vaccine dose, with a range of roughly 14 to 250 days. Two doses of either the Pfizer-BioNTech BNT162b2 vaccine (n=8) or the Moderna mRNA-1273 vaccine (n=2) were administered to participants. Memory CD4+ T cell crossreactivity between SARS-CoV-2 and common cold coronavirus spike proteins was assessed at the TCR clonotype level in an earlier paper using these donors. The spike-specific CD4+ TCR repertoire was compared before and after mRNA vaccination in nine to ten COVID-19 convalescent patients and a handful of infection-naive healthy vaccine recipients. Post-COVID blood samples were collected from convalescent patients a median of around 100 days after diagnosis, with a range of roughly 30 to 161 days. General conclusions and limits of the study: In convalescent patients, nearly all vaccine-specific clones (304 of 307) were found to be mono-reactive for SARS-CoV-2 spike rather than cross-reactive with common cold coronaviruses. Only a relatively small number of convalescent patients were included in the study, and early timepoints following natural infection were not analyzed. Although the median number of SARS-CoV-2-reactive clonotypes went up from approximately 20 after infection to 30 to 45 after vaccination, the increase was not significant. Among convalescent patients, a median around 83% of the SARS-CoV-2-reactive clones seen after vaccination appeared only after vaccination, which suggests priming specific to the vaccine.

The library was obtained by PCR. TCR sequencing of DNA from cultured CD4+ T cells used the Oncomine TCR Beta short-read assay at the Johns Hopkins FTIC core. The QIAamp micro DNA kit was used to extract genomic DNA from the cultured CD4+ T cells. The Oncomine TCR Beta libraries from cultured CD4+ T cells were pooled using unique dual indexes and then sequenced on an Illumina iSeq 100. The published analysis was carried out like this. Non-productive sequences were filtered out, and CDR3s that did not start with C, did not end with F or W, or were shorter than 7 amino acids were discarded. Antigen-specific clonotypes were identified using the MANAFEST web application through comparison of peptide-stimulated wells with reference and other culture wells. An FDR below 0.05, an odds ratio above 5, and a productive frequency above 0.1% in at least two of three replicate wells were required for clones to be considered positive. Clonotypes that were significantly expanded in both SARS-CoV-2 spike wells and at least one common cold coronavirus spike condition were defined as cross-reactive. Using R version 3.6.1, CDR3 homology was evaluated through Levenshtein distances (stringdist) along with unrooted phylogenetic trees (ape). TCRdb trimmed public reads at Q25 via fastp, called clones via MiXCR and kept in-frame beta chains. Rows are unified per CDR3 protein, each entry keeping the most common DNA and genes. The V and J calls come from TCRdb's annotation, not from the publication. This sample has about 9,500 distinct CDR3 sequences in its table, and almost 50% of those were observed once. The ten largest clones add up to approximately 25% of the sample.

To note about this clonotype: Its antigen remains undetermined. Base qualities are not at hand, and no much larger clone is one base apart.

Counted from cysteine to phenylalanine, this CDR3 has 10 amino acids. Only CDR3 DNA is held: 30 bases, read in frame from base 1. Based on the germline V gene (reference sequence), the CDR1 and CDR2 sequences are DFQATT and SNEGSKA. Deletion took 4 bases off V and 8 bases off J, with a span of 5 bases between the germline ends. According to the study, the label for this sample's treatment or condition signals: roughly ten-day PBMC culture with coronavirus spike peptide pools or control peptides (ViraFEST assay). CD4+ T cells from unexposed donors were collected before the COVID-19 pandemic (2011-2018). The study used the ViraFEST assay, which expanded antigen-specific T cells with peptide pools and then identified expanded clonotypes by TCR sequencing. About 2 million PBMCs per well were cultured in IMDM with 5% human AB serum and about 9.2 IU/ml IL-2, plus 10 ug/ml peptide pools. On days 3 and 7, half of the culture medium was replaced with fresh IL-2-containing medium. Once the cells had been in culture for roughly 11 days, the EasySep CD4+ T cell isolation kit was used to isolate CD4+ T cells by negative selection. Unexposed donor CD4+ T cells were tested for reactivity to SARS-CoV-2 S and N and four common cold coronavirus spike pools, as cell number allowed. PBMCs were separated from whole blood using Ficoll-Paque Plus gradient centrifugation and then either used fresh or cryopreserved at -140C. Culture conditions were generally each tested in triplicate wells. Leukapheresis product for the unexposed donors was purchased commercially.

The sample comprised CD4+ T cells from blood, cultured in vitro. The V and J segments used are TRBV20-1 and TRBJ1-4, with the D gene call left open. The clonotype originates from a human donor in good health. The base sequence is TGCAGTGCTAAAGGAGAAAAACTGTTTTTT. Its amino acids are CSAKGEKLFF.